The present TCR beta chain was sequenced within a study of T-cell reconstitution after alpha-beta-depleted transplantation in children. There are many counts of this clonotype. Antigen: not known. Points from the study as a whole: Surviving recipient T cells and thymic progenitors underlay high day-60 TCRbeta diversity in some patients. Newly generated T cells supplied most T-cell counts and diversity one year post-transplant. Reports say that about two months after transplant, the alpha-beta T cells came out of several hundred graft clones that had expanded.

Trimming removed 8 bases from V and 0 bases from J; junction bases left unmatched: 7. CDR3 size: 15 residues. Construction of the TCRbeta library involved unique molecular identifiers. TCRdb ran MiXCR on the PCR reads and lists one entry per CDR3 protein. Here the sample spans about 260,000 distinct CDR3 sequences, about 9.9% being singletons. Material: peripheral blood, obtained 180 days after TCRalphabeta/CD19-depleted stem cell transplant. The chain combines TRBV12-3 or TRBV12-4 with TRBJ2-3, with TRBD1 matching over 8 bases. The origin of this receptor is a male patient between 2 and 15 years old who had a stem cell transplant for chronic granulomatous disease, so the T cells may come from the graft donor. The CDR3 sequence: CASRLDRASTDTQYF. The CDR3 nucleotides are TGTGCCAGCCGTCTGGACAGGGCCAGCACAGATACGCAGTATTTT.